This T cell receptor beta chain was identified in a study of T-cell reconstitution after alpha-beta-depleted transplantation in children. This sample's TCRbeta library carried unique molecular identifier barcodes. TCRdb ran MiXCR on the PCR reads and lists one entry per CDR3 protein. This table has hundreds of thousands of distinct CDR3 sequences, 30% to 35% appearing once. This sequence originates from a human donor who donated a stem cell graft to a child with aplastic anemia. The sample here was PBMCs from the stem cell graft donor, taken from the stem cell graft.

In DNA, the CDR3 is TGTGCCAGCAGACCTGGTGGTTCTGGGTCCGAGCAGTTCTTC. Translated: CASRPGGSGSEQFF. V is TRBV7-3 and J is TRBJ2-1; no definite D call. This CDR3 has 14 residues. The germline CDR1 and CDR2 sequences are SGHTA and FQGTGA. With 6 bases removed from V and 10 bases from J, the gap between germline ends came to 19 bases.